This is a list of T cell receptor beta chains from one sample in a study of T cells in Graves' hyperthyroidism and ophthalmopathy. TCRdb re-analysed the multiplex PCR reads in MiXCR, keeping a single row per CDR3 protein. The repertoire holds about 320,000 distinct CDR3 sequences, roughly 15% seen once, with around a third in the top ten. The sequenced sample consisted of blood. Receptors were obtained from a young man with Graves' hyperthyroidism. CDR3s include the opening cysteine and the closing phenylalanine or tryptophan. The order of the fields is V gene, J gene, clone size, CDR3 protein. Part of the rows lack a size; the others show once, few, many or a class for expanded clones.

TRBV27	TRBJ2-2	many	CASSFTGNTGELFF
TRBV5-1	TRBJ2-7	many	CASSLGQVRGEQYF
TRBV5-1	TRBJ2-1	.	CASGLGDYNEQFF
TRBV12-3/TRBV12-4	TRBJ1-1	many	CASSSHGQGNTEAFF
TRBV20-1	TRBJ2-3	few	CSARIQEGTQYF
TRBV20-1	TRBJ2-7	many	CSAAPPTSKGEQYF
TRBV20-1	TRBJ2-1	many	CSARVPIQAYNEQFF
TRBV12-3/TRBV12-4	TRBJ2-1	many	CASSQSGRAGSEQFF
TRBV7-3	TRBJ2-7	many	CASSLRGGMAYEQYF
TRBV12-3/TRBV12-4	TRBJ2-7	many	CASSQHSYEQYF
TRBV30	TRBJ2-7	many	CAWAIDIQSSYEQYF
TRBV24-1	TRBJ2-3	.	CATSDPTSTDTQYF
TRBV6-1	TRBJ2-5	many	CASSTSGGGQETQYF
TRBV29-1	TRBJ2-1	few	CSVEKPLAYEQFF
TRBV2	TRBJ2-2	many	CASMGKENTGELFF
TRBV28	TRBJ2-7	.	CASINQGSYEQYF
TRBV6-1	TRBJ2-4	.	CASSARPREIQYF
TRBV5-1	TRBJ1-2	.	CASSLEGGTLGYGYTF
TRBV5-1	TRBJ2-1	.	CASSNRVNNEQFF
TRBV28	TRBJ2-7	many	CASSLVEREDEQYF
TRBV30	TRBJ2-5	many	CAWGGQGSETQYF
TRBV20-1	TRBJ2-3	many	CSARVDAAYSDTQYF